What follows are 15 T cell receptor beta chains derived from one specimen sequenced in a study of CD8 T cells in ankylosing spondylitis. TCRdb re-derived calls from the 5' RACE reads in MiXCR, one entry per CDR3 protein. The sample carries about 240,000 distinct CDR3 sequences, about 24% recorded once. Material: blood, either unsorted or a sorted T cell fraction (not recorded which). Receptors originate from a male donor with ankylosing spondylitis or in good health (not recorded which).

This clonotype showed up just a few times. This chain uses TRBV6-1 with TRBJ2-3; 7 nucleotides line up with TRBD1. Germline V gene sequence: CDR1 MNHNS, CDR2 SASEGT. The CDR3 covers 15 residues. The J segment lost 0 bases and the V segment lost 5 bases, leaving 5 bases of the junction unmatched. This CDR3 is CASSRQGRSTDTQYF. The CDR3 nucleotides read TGTGCCAGCAGTAGACAGGGTAGAAGCACAGATACGCAGTATTTT.

The chain couples TRBV9 to TRBJ2-1; no clear D gene. This CDR3 comprises 15 residues. V lost 3 bases to trimming and J lost 2 bases, with 12 bases between them. Per the germline V gene, CDR1 is SGDLS and CDR2 is YYNGEE. CDR3: CASSALGLTYNEQFF. The CDR3 DNA is TGTGCCAGCAGCGCGTTGGGGTTGACCTACAATGAGCAGTTCTTC.

This clonotype was counted many times. The chain has TRBV11-2 and TRBJ1-1; 8 bases align to TRBD1. This CDR3 is built from 13 residues. Trimming took 7 bases from V and 1 from J; bases not matched to a gene: 2. Germline V gives CDR1 SGHAT, CDR2 FQNNGV. This CDR3 reads CASNDRGNTEAFF. The DNA of the CDR3 is TGTGCCAGCAACGACAGGGGGAACACTGAAGCTTTCTTT. Full variable domain (rest looked up from reference TRBV11-2 and TRBJ1-1): EAGVAQSPRYKIIEKRQSVAFWCNPISGHATLYWYQQILGQGPKLLIQFQNNGVVDDSQLPKDRFSAERLKGVDSTLKIQPAKLEDSAVYLCASNDRGNTEAFFGQGTRLTVV.

This clonotype was observed at least ten times. This chain links TRBV11-2 with TRBJ1-6; D may be TRBD1 (6 bases). Germline V gene data show CDR1 as SGHAT and CDR2 as FQNNGV. The length of the CDR3 is 19 residues. Trimming took 6 bases from V and 0 from J, leaving 21 bases between them. The CDR3 DNA follows: TGTGCCAGCAGTTCATCCCGAAGGGGGTTAAGCTCCTATAATTCACCCCTCCACTTT. This codes for CASSSSRRGLSSYNSPLHF.

The chain employs TRBV20-1 and TRBJ2-1; D is tentatively TRBD1 or TRBD2 (5 bases each). From germline, CDR1 is DFQATT and CDR2 SNEGSKA (reference sequence). The V gene lost 6 bases and the J gene lost 2 bases, with 17 bases spanning the gap. The CDR3 runs 15 residues. For the CDR3, the DNA is TGCAGTGCCCCCTCCGGGACGGACCCCTACAATGAGCAGTTCTTC. It yields the protein CSAPSGTDPYNEQFF.

This clonotype was recorded a few times. The chain links TRBV20-1 to TRBJ2-7; possible D gene TRBD1, 6 bases. Between the trimmed V and J ends, which lost 0 bases and 2 bases, there was a span of 11 bases. The germline gives CDR1 DFQATT, CDR2 SNEGSKA (reference sequence). CDR3 size: 14 residues. The CDR3 reads CSARDYRAAYEQYF. In nucleotides, the CDR3 is TGCAGTGCTAGAGATTACAGGGCTGCCTACGAGCAGTACTTC.

In its sample, this clonotype was seen many times. The chain combines TRBV20-1 with TRBJ1-6; possible D gene TRBD1, 6 bases. There are 17 residues in the CDR3. V dropped 3 bases and J dropped 0 bases, with 15 bases sitting between them. Germline-derived CDR1 and CDR2 are DFQATT and SNEGSKA (reference sequence). This CDR3 reads CSARRGTGSSYNSPLHF. CDR3 DNA: TGCAGTGCTAGGAGGGGGACGGGGAGCTCCTATAATTCACCCCTCCACTTT.

There are a few counts of this clonotype. This sequence joins TRBV5-5 and TRBJ2-3; no clear D. The CDR3 is 12 amino acids. Germline V lookup: CDR1 SGHKS, CDR2 YYEKEE (reference sequence). Deletions cut 5 bases from V and 6 bases from J, with 10 bases between. The CDR3 region has the DNA TGTGCCAGCAGACGTAATCCGGATACGCAGTATTTT. Encoded protein: CASRRNPDTQYF.

This clonotype was seen a few times. This chain links TRBV20-1 with TRBJ2-7; 7 nucleotides match TRBD1. J lost 3 bases, V lost 3 bases, and 2 bases had no gene match. There are 12 residues in the CDR3. CDR1 DFQATT and CDR2 SNEGSKA come from the germline V gene (reference sequence). The CDR3 DNA reads as TGCAGTGCTAGGGCAGGGGGCTACGAGCAGTACTTC. Its protein product is CSARAGGYEQYF.

In its sample, this clonotype was seen many times. The chain is built from TRBV28 and TRBJ1-2, with 7 bases lining up with TRBD1. Trimming at V came to 3 bases and at J to 4 bases, leaving 11 bases not matched to a gene. Germline V gene data show CDR1 as MDHEN and CDR2 as SYDVKM. The length of the CDR3 is 16 residues. The CDR3 DNA reads TGTGCCAGCAGTTTCTCGCCGGGACAGACAGTCTATGGCTACACCTTC. It encodes CASSFSPGQTVYGYTF.

The rearrangement joins TRBV15 to TRBJ2-5; the match to TRBD2 covers 12 bases. The V and J ends lost 0 bases and 5 bases, in that order; junction bases with no gene match: 7. In germline, CDR1 is LNHNV, CDR2 YYDKDF (reference sequence). This CDR3 spans 17 amino acids. The CDR3 DNA is TGTGCCACCAGCAGAGATGGAGGACTAGCGGGGTTGGAGACCCAGTACTTC. This encodes CATSRDGGLAGLETQYF.

This clonotype was seen at least ten times. The chain's CDR3 is CSASIPDMSPLHF. CDR3 bases: TGCAGTGCGTCGATCCCCGATATGTCACCCCTCCACTTT. V usage is TRBV20-1 and J usage is TRBJ1-6; D unclear. The CDR3 is 13 amino acids. Germline values: CDR1 DFQATT, CDR2 SNEGSKA (reference sequence). With 6 bases removed from V and 10 bases from J, the gap between germline ends came to 16 bases.

This clonotype was counted at least ten times. This sequence joins TRBV5-5 and TRBJ1-5; D not certain. Trimming removed 6 bases at V and 2 bases at J, with 12 bases between. The CDR3 length is 14 residues. Germline CDR1 and CDR2: SGHKS and YYEKEE (reference sequence). The CDR3 here is CASKLAGGNQPQHF. CDR3 coding DNA: TGTGCCAGCAAGCTAGCAGGCGGCAATCAGCCCCAGCATTTT.

The genes are TRBV6-5 and TRBJ2-3; 14 nucleotides align to TRBD2. This CDR3 spans 17 amino acids. Germline CDR1 is MNHEY and CDR2 is SVGAGI. V dropped 2 bases and J dropped 1; count of bases not matched to a gene: 2. CDR3 region: CASSYTGLAGGTDTQYF. CDR3 coding DNA: TGTGCCAGCAGTTACACGGGACTAGCGGGGGGCACAGATACGCAGTATTTT.

The CDR3 DNA reads as TGTGCCAGCAGACTTTATTCCGGGGATTGGGAAAAACTGTTTTTT. Translation gives CASRLYSGDWEKLFF. V usage is TRBV6-1 and J usage is TRBJ1-4; D gene ambiguous. The CDR3 covers 15 residues. Trimming removed 6 bases at V and 8 bases at J, with 19 bases between. Germline CDR1 and CDR2: MNHNS and SASEGT.